This T cell receptor beta chain came from a study of blood T cell repertoires in COVID-19. The wider study: Specimens from acute and convalescent COVID-19 originated in the United States, Italy and Spain. In each case, the material was cDNA or gDNA derived from T cells, B-cell-depleted T cells, or PBMCs.

With 3 bases clipped from V and 7 bases from J, the junction kept 8 bases outside the gene matches. The CDR3 has 13 amino acids. The germline gives CDR1 GTSNPN, CDR2 SVGIG (reference sequence). Repertoires were generated with immunoSEQ multiplex PCR, while TCRdb's copy carries only in-frame clones and drops some. The table shows around 94,000 clones, with 85% occurring only once. Material for sequencing was peripheral blood. This receptor was identified in a man over 45 with acute or convalescent COVID-19. The chain links TRBV30 to TRBJ2-7, with 8 bases fitting TRBD1. This chain's CDR3 is CAWRGTGTGEQYF. Written as DNA, the CDR3 is TGTGCCTGGAGGGGGACAGGAACGGGAGAGCAGTACTTC.